This T cell receptor (beta chain) was profiled in a study of blood T cell repertoires in COVID-19. Study information: Donors in the United States, Italy and Spain gave samples during acute or convalescent COVID-19.

This CDR3 is built from 16 residues. Per germline, CDR1 SGHDT and CDR2 YYEEEE. Trimming stripped 3 bases from V and 2 bases from J, with 17 bases between. Everyone who took part was about 18 to 90 years old, and they came from about two dozen US areas. Cohort 3 recovery required two negative PCRs, clearance, or symptom resolution. Generated by immunoSEQ multiplex PCR, the TCRdb table keeps only in-frame clones and is missing some. The sample consists of a few hundred thousand clones, more than 85% of them appearing once. Material for sequencing was PBMCs or T cells enriched from blood (not recorded which). This receptor was taken from a young woman who had recovered from COVID-19. This sequence joins TRBV5-6 and TRBJ1-2; tentative D call: TRBD1 (6 bases). Written as DNA, the CDR3 is TGTGCCAGCAGCTCGCTGACAAGGGACAAGAACTATGGCTACACCTTC. Translating gives CASSSLTRDKNYGYTF.